What follows are 14 T cell receptor beta chains derived from one specimen sequenced in a study of brain T cells in children with intractable seizures. Using immunoSEQ multiplex PCR, the repertoire was profiled, and TCRdb retains in-frame clones only, with some absent. The table shows roughly 69,000 clones, with roughly 95% occurring only once. Sequenced material: peripheral blood, taken at surgery. Source of these receptors: a boy younger than two with focal cortical dysplasia and intractable seizures.

The chain carries TRBV5-1 and TRBJ1-2; D gene uncertain. The germline V gene encodes CDR1 SGHRS and CDR2 YFSETQ. This CDR3 spans 13 amino acids. The ends were cut back, 0 bases at V and 3 bases at J, with 6 bases in the middle. The CDR3 is CASSLDGYYGYTF. In nucleotides, the CDR3 is TGCGCCAGCAGCTTGGACGGATACTATGGCTACACCTTC. The full variable domain, completed using reference TRBV5-1 and TRBJ1-2, is KAGVTQTPRYLIKTRGQQVTLSCSPISGHRSVSWYQQTPGQGLQFLFEYFSETQRNKGNFPGRFSGRQFSNSRSEMNVSTLELGDSALYLCASSLDGYYGYTFGSGTRLTVV.

The CDR3 loop reads CASSWTGPNQPQHF. CDR3 DNA sequence: TGTGCCAGCAGTTGGACAGGGCCCAATCAGCCCCAGCATTTT. V gene TRBV27 combines with J gene TRBJ1-5, with 8 positions matching TRBD1. The CDR3 spans 14 residues. Germline lookup yields CDR1 MNHEY and CDR2 SMNVEV (reference sequence). V was clipped by 4 bases and J by 3 bases; unmatched bases: 2.

The chain's CDR3 is CASSATVNTEAFF. CDR3 nucleotide sequence: TGTGCCAGCAGCGCGACAGTGAACACTGAAGCTTTCTTT. J is TRBJ1-1 and V is TRBV5-4; a weak D match, TRBD1 (5 bases). The V gene lost 4 bases and the J gene lost 0 bases, with 7 bases spanning the gap. The CDR3 totals 13 residues. Germline values: CDR1 SGHNT, CDR2 YYREEE (reference sequence).

This chain joins TRBV11-2 and TRBJ2-7; D call uncertain. The CDR3 covers 12 residues. Trimming left V 0 bases short and J 3 bases short, with 3 bases between. From germline, CDR1 is SGHAT and CDR2 FQNNGV. The CDR3 bases are TGTGCCAGCAGCTTAGAAGGCTACGAGCAGTACTTC. Its translation: CASSLEGYEQYF.

The chain is built from TRBV27 and TRBJ1-2; weak D call: TRBD1 (6 bases). V was shortened by 2 bases and J by 8 bases, with 18 bases between the two germline ends. CDR1 and CDR2 (germline): MNHEY, SMNVEV (reference sequence). This CDR3 is built from 15 residues. For the CDR3, the DNA is TGTGCCAGCAGTTTAGCGCCACAGGGTATTGGAGGCTACACCTTC. Translated, it gives CASSLAPQGIGGYTF.

This rearrangement joins TRBV5-1 to TRBJ2-1; 9 nucleotides line up with TRBD2. V trimming: 0 bases; J trimming: 8 bases; junction bases outside the gene matches: 9. This CDR3 region has 16 residues. CDR1 and CDR2 (germline): SGHRS, YFSETQ. This CDR3 is CASSLEGERGAHEQFF. The CDR3 DNA reads as TGCGCCAGCAGCTTGGAGGGCGAGCGGGGGGCCCATGAGCAGTTCTTC.

The chain recombines TRBV2 with TRBJ2-1, with a possible D match to TRBD2 (5 bases). Germline CDR1 and CDR2: SNHLY and FYNNEI. The CDR3 has 13 residues. V was clipped by 4 bases and J by 4 bases, with 8 bases between them. The CDR3 loop is CASSVSGYNEQFF. The CDR3 coding sequence is TGTGCCAGCAGTGTTTCGGGGTACAATGAGCAGTTCTTC.

This clone appeared once. The V gene is TRBV15, the J gene TRBJ1-6, with a tentative D call TRBD1 (5 bases). Trimming removed 4 bases at V and 0 bases at J, with 13 bases between. Germline CDR1 LNHNV, CDR2 YYDKDF (reference sequence). The CDR3 runs 17 residues. CDR3 region: CATSMTGTASYNSPLHF. As DNA, the CDR3 is TGTGCCACCAGCATGACCGGGACGGCCTCCTATAATTCACCCCTCCACTTT.

The CDR3 DNA reads as TGTGCCATCAGTGAGTTGACAAAGGCGAACACCGGGGAGCTGTTTTTT. It specifies CAISELTKANTGELFF. The chain is built from TRBV10-3 and TRBJ2-2; D uncertain. Germline values: CDR1 ENHRY, CDR2 SYGVKD. This CDR3 has 16 amino acids. Trimming shortened V by 1 base and J by 0 bases, and 9 bases separated the two germline ends.

The chain has TRBV29-1 and TRBJ2-7; D unresolved. V gave up 1 base and J gave up 0 bases, with 7 bases separating them. The CDR3 is 13 amino acids. CDR1 is SQVTM, CDR2 ANQGSEA, per germline. The CDR3, as DNA: TGCAGCGTTGAAGGCCCGCACTCCTACGAGCAGTACTTC. It translates to CSVEGPHSYEQYF.

The chain combines TRBV4-1 with TRBJ2-5; 7 positions match TRBD1. CDR1 and CDR2 (germline): MGHRA, YSYEKL. The V and J ends lost 0 bases and 3 bases, in that order; junction bases with no gene match: 10. This CDR3 region has 17 residues. The CDR3 loop is CASSQDKYRDREETQYF. In nucleotides, the CDR3 is TGCGCCAGCAGCCAAGATAAATATCGGGACAGAGAAGAGACCCAGTACTTC.

The chain carries TRBV12-3 or TRBV12-4 and TRBJ1-1; D is undetermined. The length of the CDR3 is 13 residues. The germline V and J ends were trimmed by 3 bases and 1 base, with 6 bases remaining between them. Here the CDR3 DNA reads TGTGCCAGCAGTTTGAGGACGAACACTGAAGCTTTCTTT. Protein sequence: CASSLRTNTEAFF.

The chain employs TRBV7-2 and TRBJ2-7; 10 nucleotides match TRBD2. The CDR3 extends over 16 amino acids. Trimming at V came to 1 base and at J to 6 bases, leaving 9 bases not matched to a gene. Germline V gene sequence: CDR1 SGHTA, CDR2 FQGNSA. The CDR3: CASSLGLAGVVGEQYF. The CDR3 nucleotides are TGTGCCAGCAGCTTAGGCCTAGCGGGAGTTGTAGGCGAGCAGTACTTC.

The chain links TRBV7-9 to TRBJ2-1; TRBD1 or TRBD2 may be the D gene (6 bases each). The V end lost 0 bases, the J end lost 8 bases, and 14 bases lay between the germline ends. CDR1 is SEHNR, CDR2 FQNEAQ, per germline (reference sequence). The CDR3 has 15 amino acids. This CDR3 is CASSLAPGAADEQFF. The CDR3 DNA follows: TGTGCCAGCAGCTTAGCCCCGGGGGCGGCCGATGAGCAGTTCTTC.